Listed below are T cell receptor beta chains from one sample, sequenced in a study of cytomegalovirus exposure and HLA in healthy donors. The protocol was immunoSEQ multiplex PCR, while the TCRdb copy is restricted to in-frame clones and leaves out a portion. This repertoire shows 150,000 to 200,000 clones, around 84% found once; its top ten account for less than 8.5%. The sample comprised PBMCs. The receptors here all came from a man aged 18 to 29 in good health and CMV-seropositive. Each CDR3 is given with its conserved first and last residue. D genes are given only for firm matches. Clone size is given for some rows only: seen once, a few or many times, or a class if the clone is expanded.

>TRBJ2-7|TRBV6-5|NA|NA
TGTGCCAGCAGTTCCCTACAGGGTCCCTACGAGCAGTACTTC
CASSSLQGPYEQYF
>TRBJ2-3|TRBV18|NA|NA
TGTGCCAGCTCACCGGAGGGGGGGCTGGCAGATACGCAGTATTTT
CASSPEGGLADTQYF
>TRBJ2-7|TRBV12-5|NA|NA
TGTGCTAGTGGTTTGGTACTAGCCGGAAAAGGCGAGCAGTACTTC
CASGLVLAGKGEQYF
>TRBJ1-2|TRBV5-5|NA|NA
TGTGCCAGCAGCCAAAGGACAGTTGATGGCTACACCTTC
CASSQRTVDGYTF
>TRBJ2-5|TRBV27|TRBD2|NA
TGTGCCAGCAGTACACGACTAGCTCGCCGGAGGGGCGAGACCCAGTACTTC
CASSTRLARRRGETQYF
>TRBJ2-3|TRBV19|TRBD1|NA
TGTGCCAGTAGTCTCGGGACAGGGGGCACAGATACGCAGTATTTT
CASSLGTGGTDTQYF
>TRBJ2-5|TRBV7-2|TRBD2|NA
TGTGCCAGCAGCCCCCGGGCAGGGAGGGGGACCCAGTACTTC
CASSPRAGRGTQYF
>TRBJ1-2|TRBV6-5|TRBD1|NA
TGTGCCAGCAGTTACGGGGCAGGGGGTGGCTACACCTTC
CASSYGAGGGYTF
>TRBJ2-1|TRBV27|TRBD2|NA
TGTGCCAGCAGTTTAAGGACTAGCGGGAGCCGGGGGGTCTACAATGAGCAGTTCTTC
CASSLRTSGSRGVYNEQFF
>TRBJ2-7|TRBV6-6|TRBD1|NA
TGTGCCAGCAGACAGGGGGCTTCCTACGAGCAGTACTTC
CASRQGASYEQYF
>TRBJ1-5|TRBV4-1|TRBD1|NA
TGCGCCAGCAGCTCCGCCGGGGGACAGGGAAGGGACCAGCCCCAGCATTTT
CASSSAGGQGRDQPQHF
>TRBJ2-3|TRBV18|TRBD2|NA
TGTGCCAGCTCACCTGGCGGGAGGGTGGATACGCAGTATTTT
CASSPGGRVDTQYF
>TRBJ2-7|TRBV28|TRBD1|NA
TGTGCCAGCACGCAGACGCGGGACAGGGTATCGGGGGAGCAGTACTTC
CASTQTRDRVSGEQYF
>TRBJ1-5|TRBV6-1|TRBD1|NA
TGTGCCAGCAGGTGGACAGGGAGCAATCAGCCCCAGCATTTT
CASRWTGSNQPQHF
>TRBJ1-5|TRBV28|NA|NA
TGTGCCAGCAAATACGGCGGTTATAGCAATCAGCCCCAGCATTTT
CASKYGGYSNQPQHF
>TRBJ2-7|TRBV30|NA|NA
TGTGCCTGGAGTATTCCCCACAGCTACAATTACGAGCAGTACTTC
CAWSIPHSYNYEQYF
>TRBJ2-1|TRBV4-3|TRBD2|once
TGCGCCAGCAGCCCGGATCCTAGCGGTAGGGGTCATGAGCAGTTCTTC
CASSPDPSGRGHEQFF
>TRBJ1-2|TRBV11-2|NA|NA
TGTGCCAGCAGCCCCGGGGTGGAGGTCTGGGGCTACACCTTC
CASSPGVEVWGYTF
>TRBJ2-7|TRBV5-4|TRBD1|NA
TGTGCCAGCAGCTTGAGGGACAGGGGGACCGGCGAGCAGTACTTC
CASSLRDRGTGEQYF
>TRBJ2-7|TRBV13|TRBD2|NA
TGTGCCAGCAGCTTGAGCGGGAGCTACGAGCAGTACTTC
CASSLSGSYEQYF
>TRBJ2-7|TRBV4-1|TRBD1|NA
TGCGCCAGCAGCCTCGGGACAGTCTCCTACGAGCAGTACTTC
CASSLGTVSYEQYF
>TRBJ2-1|TRBV5-4|NA|NA
TGTGCCAGCAGATCGGCCGGGGTCTCCTACAATGAGCAGTTCTTC
CASRSAGVSYNEQFF
>TRBJ1-2|TRBV5-5|NA|NA
TGTGCCAGCTCCACGGCGGGGATCCTTGGCTACACCTTC
CASSTAGILGYTF
>TRBJ2-1|TRBV25-1|NA|NA
TGTGCCAGCAGTGAATTTCGCGGGGAAAACAATGAGCAGTTCTTC
CASSEFRGENNEQFF
>TRBJ2-2|TRBV27|TRBD2|NA
TGTGCCAGCAGTTCGAGTCTAGCGGGATTGGGGGAGCTGTTTTTT
CASSSSLAGLGELFF
>TRBJ2-7|TRBV5-1|TRBD1|few
TGCGCCAGCAGCTCTCAGACAGGGACCGCGCAGTACTTC
CASSSQTGTAQYF
>TRBJ2-5|TRBV27|TRBD2|NA
TGTGCCAGCAGACCGGGACTAGCGGGAGATGGAGAGACCCAGTACTTC
CASRPGLAGDGETQYF
>TRBJ2-7|TRBV19|TRBD1|few
TGTGCCAGTAGTATGGGAATCGGGACAGTTTACGAGCAGTACTTC
CASSMGIGTVYEQYF
>TRBJ1-5|TRBV2|TRBD1|NA
TGTGCCAGCAGTCCTGACAGGGTTGGTCAGCCCCAGCATTTT
CASSPDRVGQPQHF
>TRBJ2-1|TRBV4-2|TRBD2|NA
TGTGCCAGCAGCCAAGATCGGGGTAGCGGGAGCTCCTACAATGAGCAGTTCTTC
CASSQDRGSGSSYNEQFF
>TRBJ1-2|TRBV19|NA|NA
TGTGCCAGTAGTATTGTAGGGGCCCACTATGGCTACACCTTC
CASSIVGAHYGYTF
>TRBJ2-1|TRBV28|TRBD1|once
TGTGCCAGCAGTAGTGGGGACAGCCGGAATGAGCAGTTCTTC
CASSSGDSRNEQFF
>TRBJ1-2|TRBV7-8|NA|NA
TGTGCCAGCAGCTTTTCAACAGCCAACTATGGCTACACCTTC
CASSFSTANYGYTF
>TRBJ2-1|TRBV5-1|TRBD1|NA
TGCGCCAGCAGCTTCCGGCTCGGGGGACAGGGGGGTAACGAGCAGTTCTTC
CASSFRLGGQGGNEQFF
>TRBJ2-1|TRBV6-5|TRBD1|NA
TGTGCCAGCAGTGTGGACCGGGACAGCAATGAGCAGTTCTTC
CASSVDRDSNEQFF
>TRBJ2-1|TRBV12-1|NA|NA
TGTGCCAGCAGCTGCGGACTAGCGGAGGGGGAGGGTGAGCAGTTCTTC
CASSCGLAEGEGEQFF
>TRBJ2-3|TRBV7-9|NA|NA
TGTGCCAGCAGCTTGAGCGGAGGGGATACGCAGTATTTT
CASSLSGGDTQYF
>TRBJ2-7|TRBV5-4|NA|NA
TGTGCCAGCAGCTTGGGGGACAACTCCTACGAGCAGTACTTC
CASSLGDNSYEQYF
>TRBJ2-1|TRBV30|NA|NA
TGTGCCTGGAGTGTAGCCGAGACCCGGCGGGTGTTCTTC
CAWSVAETRRVFF
>TRBJ2-7|TRBV28|NA|NA
TGTGCCAGCAGTCCCCCTCCTTACAGGGCCAGGTCCTACGAGCAGTACTTC
CASSPPPYRARSYEQYF
>TRBJ2-7|TRBV28|NA|NA
TGTGCCAGCAGTTGGAGGGGCCTCCCTTACGAGCAGTACTTC
CASSWRGLPYEQYF
>TRBJ2-7|TRBV28|NA|NA
TGTGCCAGCAGTCCGTACCGGGACACTATCATCTACGAGCAGTACTTC
CASSPYRDTIIYEQYF
>TRBJ2-7|TRBV5-4|TRBD1|NA
TGTGCCAGCAGCGTCCAGACAGGGAGCTCCTACGAGCAGTACTTC
CASSVQTGSSYEQYF
>TRBJ1-4|TRBV12-2|NA|few
TGTGCAAGTCGCTTAGCGAATGGGGGGGGTAATGAAAAACTGTTTTTT
CASRLANGGGNEKLFF
>TRBJ2-7|TRBV6-5|TRBD1|NA
TGTGCCAGCAGTTACTCGACAGGGCCTTCCTACGAGCAGTACTTC
CASSYSTGPSYEQYF
>TRBJ1-1|TRBV6-1|NA|NA
TGTGCCAGCAGTGAAGGCGTGACAGTTGCTGAAGCTTTCTTT
CASSEGVTVAEAFF
>TRBJ2-7|TRBV28|TRBD1|NA
TGTGCCAGCAGTGCCTATGGGACAGGGTACGAGCAGTACTTC
CASSAYGTGYEQYF
>TRBJ2-7|TRBV5-6|TRBD2|few
TGTGCCAGCAGCACCGGGACTAGCGGCTCCTACGAGCAGTACTTC
CASSTGTSGSYEQYF